Listed here is a single T cell receptor beta chain. What it recognizes is unknown. The CDR3 runs 18 residues. From germline, CDR1 is SGHVS and CDR2 FNYEAQ. V shed 4 bases and J 3 bases; nucleotides not matched to a gene: 14. PCR employed 60 Vbeta and 13 Jbeta primers. Original processing notes: A later analysis tallied 80 million to 100 million unique TCR beta chains, around 9.9 million of them shared. The assay was immunoSEQ multiplex PCR, and TCRdb's table has in-frame clones only and misses some. V and J calls and clone size are given by that table; D and trimming were obtained from the DNA. The sample lists some 110,000 clones; 82% were seen once. These data come from a study of cytomegalovirus exposure and HLA in healthy donors. Study outcomes and limitations: Per a prior analysis, the majority of TCR beta V segments were productive roughly 90% or roughly 30% of the time. With further analysis later on, most CMV-associated TCR beta chains appeared HLA-restricted.

The donors (healthy individuals) were bone marrow donors. This clonotype was obtained from a man in his thirties or forties in good health and CMV-seropositive. Source material: PBMCs. The chain carries TRBV7-6 and TRBJ2-7; 11 nucleotides align to TRBD1. CDR3 in amino acids: CASSSISRGTGGVYEQYF. CDR3 coding DNA: TGTGCCAGCAGCTCGATATCCCGGGGGACAGGGGGAGTCTACGAGCAGTACTTC. The whole variable domain, remainder taken from reference TRBV7-6 and TRBJ2-7, is GAGVSQSPRYKVTKRGQDVALRCDPISGHVSLYWYRQALGQGPEFLTYFNYEAQQDKSGLPNDRFSAERPEGSISTLTIQRTEQRDSAMYRCASSSISRGTGGVYEQYFGPGTRLTVT.